Reported below is one T cell receptor (beta chain). The sample comes from a study of T cell changes during pregnancy in multiple sclerosis. Germline CDR1 and CDR2: ENHRY and SYGVKD. V shed 5 bases and J shed 1 base, with 9 bases lying between them. This CDR3 has 13 residues. Using immunoSEQ multiplex PCR, the repertoire was profiled, and TCRdb retains in-frame clones only, with some absent. In the table there are approximately 53,000 clones, around 90% of which are singletons. V and J are TRBV10-3 and TRBJ2-7; D remains ambiguous. The sequenced sample was CD4+ T cells from peripheral blood mononuclear cells, obtained in the second trimester of pregnancy. The TCR was taken from a female donor with multiple sclerosis, enrolled in a pregnancy study. In DNA, the CDR3 is TGTGCCATCAGTCCCAGTAATTCCTACGAGCAGTACTTC. Encoded protein: CAISPSNSYEQYF.